What follows are 14 T cell receptor delta chains derived from one specimen sequenced in a study of gamma-delta T cells after stem cell transplantation. TCRdb redid the clone calls on the RT-PCR reads with CATT. Among around 4,600 delta-chain clones, approximately 1.9% were seen once, and the ten largest hold around 30%. Sequenced: gamma-delta T cells. The receptors derive from a human donor. It is not recorded whose cells these are; they may come from a transplant donor.

As for this clone: With only one base between it and a far larger clone, this is likely a read error. In the same sample, other DNA sequences code for this CDR3. V and J are TRDV2 and TRDJ1, with D perhaps TRDD3 (5 bases). V was shortened by 3 bases and J by 2 bases, with 21 bases between the two germline ends. CDR1 and CDR2 (germline): GEAIGNYY, EKD. CDR3 length: 17 amino acids. The CDR3 sequence: CACDEVYSGRLTDKLIF. The CDR3 nucleotides are TGTGCCTGTGACGAAGTGTATTCTGGGCGATTAACCGATAAACTCATCTTT.

About this clone itself: The likely explanation is a read error, given a far larger clone one base away. The identical CDR3 is also encoded by other nucleotide sequences in the sample. The genes are TRDV2 and TRDJ1; 11 bases align to TRDD3. CDR3 length: 16 residues. The V gene's germline CDR1 is GEAIGNYY and CDR2 EKD. The CDR3 loop reads CACDSVGDTRTDKLIF. As DNA, the CDR3 is TGTGCCTGCGACAGTGTGGGGGATACGAGGACCGATAAACTCATCTTT.

By proportion, this clone is medium-sized. The sample has other DNA sequences that encode this CDR3 too. The chain carries TRDV2 and TRDJ1; 7 bases match TRDD3. Germline trimming cut 0 bases from V and 0 bases from J; bases unmatched to any gene: 6. CDR1 and CDR2 (germline): GEAIGNYY, EKD. This CDR3 has 16 residues. CDR3 nucleotides: TGTGCCTGTGACACCGTGGGGGAGGCGTACACCGATAAACTCATCTTT. Protein: CACDTVGEAYTDKLIF.

A note on this clone: TCRdb's entry gives the protein of a much larger clone, which mismatches this DNA's translation at residue 5, likely from a read error; the protein reported here is translated from the DNA. This rearrangement joins TRDV2 to TRDJ1, with 10 bases fitting TRDD3. Germline CDR1 GEAIGNYY, CDR2 EKD. The J segment lost 2 bases and the V segment lost 3 bases, leaving 14 bases of the junction unmatched. The CDR3 contains 18 residues. The CDR3 is CACDPVDKTGGFTDKLIF. CDR3 nucleotides: TGTGCCTGTGACCCCGTCGACAAAACTGGGGGATTTACCGATAAACTCATCTTT.

As for this clone: TCRdb assigns this DNA the protein of a much larger clone, which departs from its translation at residue 7; this likely reflects a read error, and the protein shown comes from translating the DNA. The rearrangement joins TRDV2 to TRDJ1; possible D gene TRDD3, 5 bases. Germline CDR1 and CDR2: GEAIGNYY and EKD. CDR3 length: 15 amino acids. V was pared by 0 bases and J by 10 bases, with 20 bases between. This CDR3 is CACDTVVDIGESLIF. The CDR3 DNA reads as TGTGCCTGTGACACCGTTGTAGATATAGGGGAGTCACTCATCTTT.

There are a few counts of this clone. It may be a read error: a sequence one base away is much more abundant. This same CDR3 is encoded by further DNA sequences in the sample. This sequence joins TRDV2 and TRDJ3, with TRDD3 matching over 9 bases. Germline V CDR1 and CDR2: GEAIGNYY, EKD. The CDR3 is 22 residues long. The J segment lost 2 bases and the V segment lost 3 bases, leaving 19 bases of the junction unmatched. CDR3: CACDHPPLGDSPSPWDTRQMFF. DNA of the CDR3: TGTGCCTGTGACCATCCACCCCTGGGGGATTCCCCAAGTCCCTGGGACACCCGACAGATGTTTTTC.

About this clone itself: Being one base from a much bigger clone, this may be a read error. Other DNA sequences within the sample encode an identical CDR3. The V and J genes are TRDV2 and TRDJ1, with D unresolved. Germline V gene sequence: CDR1 GEAIGNYY, CDR2 EKD. V was clipped by 1 base and J by 4 bases, with 12 bases between them. This CDR3 region has 14 residues. The CDR3 DNA is TGTGCCTGTGACACTGTCCAGGAGGGCGATAAACTCATCTTT. Protein sequence: CACDTVQEGDKLIF.

This clone ranks as large. This sample also contains other DNA sequences that code for the same CDR3. This sequence joins TRDV2 and TRDJ1; D is unresolved. V shed 0 bases and J shed 0 bases, with 13 bases lying between them. There are 16 residues in the CDR3. Looked up from germline, CDR1 is GEAIGNYY and CDR2 is EKD. The CDR3 coding sequence is TGTGCCTGTGACACCGTGGAGGAGTTATACACCGATAAACTCATCTTT. Protein sequence: CACDTVEELYTDKLIF.

This clone was detected a few times. For this DNA, TCRdb reports the protein of a much larger clone, which diverges at residue 4, most likely from a read error; the protein presented here is translated directly from the DNA. The rearrangement uses TRDV2 and TRDJ1, with D hard to call. Germline V lookup: CDR1 GEAIGNYY, CDR2 EKD. The CDR3 runs to 14 residues. The V end lost 5 bases, the J end lost 9 bases, and 21 bases lay between the germline ends. The CDR3 coding sequence is TGTGCCTGTGGCACTCTCACCCAGACGTCGGAACTCATCTTT. Its translation is CACGTLTQTSELIF.

In this sample, this clone turned up a few times. This DNA's translation and the protein TCRdb lists, from a much larger clone, do not match at residue 9, likely due to a read error; the protein shown is translated from the DNA. The chain links TRDV2 to TRDJ3; 8 positions agree with TRDD3. The CDR3 runs to 20 residues. Germline CDR1 reads GEAIGNYY; CDR2 reads EKD. Trimming cost V 0 bases and J 0 bases; bases outside gene matches: 9. The chain's CDR3 is CACDTVLGATISWDTRQMFF. CDR3 bases: TGTGCCTGTGACACCGTACTGGGGGCTACAATCTCCTGGGACACCCGACAGATGTTTTTC.

As for this clone: The protein TCRdb lists belongs to a much larger clone and differs from this DNA's translation at residue 6, which points to a read error; the protein shown is made from the DNA. The gene calls are TRDV2 and TRDJ1, with 8 bases aligning to TRDD3. The V gene's germline CDR1 is GEAIGNYY and CDR2 EKD. Trimming cost V 3 bases and J 4 bases; bases outside gene matches: 9. The CDR3 totals 15 residues. In DNA form, the CDR3 reads TGTGCCTGTGACCTACCGGGGGATAAGAGCGATAAACTCATCTTT. Its translation: CACDLPGDKSDKLIF.

This clone was picked up a small number of times. For this DNA, TCRdb reports the protein of a much larger clone, which diverges at residue 11, most likely from a read error; the protein presented here is translated directly from the DNA. The J gene is TRDJ1, the V gene TRDV2, with 11 bases lining up with TRDD3. V lost 3 bases and J lost 0; bases outside the gene matches: 8. Germline CDR1 is GEAIGNYY and CDR2 is EKD. The CDR3 loop spans 17 amino acids. The CDR3, as DNA: TGTGCCTGTGACTTCCTGGGGGATACTCCGCACACCGATAAACTCATCTTT. Its protein is CACDFLGDTPHTDKLIF.

This clone was recorded a few times. J is TRDJ1 and V is TRDV2; 11 bases are a match to TRDD3. The CDR3 spans 18 residues. V shed 1 base and J 1 base; nucleotides not matched to a gene: 10. The germline V gene encodes CDR1 GEAIGNYY and CDR2 EKD. CDR3 region: CACDTVGDTRGATDKLIF. The CDR3 nucleotides are TGTGCCTGTGACACGGTGGGGGATACGCGGGGGGCCACCGATAAACTCATCTTT.

As concerns this clone: A far larger clone is a single base away, which makes a read error likely. Different DNA sequences within this sample yield the same CDR3. The rearrangement links TRDV2 to TRDJ1; D is perhaps TRDD3 (5 bases). V dropped 7 bases and J dropped 7 bases, with 21 bases sitting between them. CDR1 is GEAIGNYY and CDR2 is EKD in the germline V gene. The CDR3 consists of 14 residues. The CDR3 DNA is TGTGCCTGCGAACCCTTAACTCCGGGGGTTAAACTCATCTTT. Translation: CACEPLTPGVKLIF.